Following are 19 T cell receptor beta chains from one sample sequenced in a study of CXCR3-negative and CXCR3-positive naive CD8 T cells. Libraries were UMI-labeled 5' RACE TRB cDNA. For each CDR3 protein, TCRdb gives one entry from its re-call of the 5' RACE reads, without DNA. This sample's table reports over 35,000 distinct CDR3 sequences. The specimen was memory CD8+ T cells from blood. These receptors came from a human donor in good health. Some clones in this sample may be carry-over from other donors' samples.

The chain uses TRBV6-4 and TRBJ2-7; absent DNA, TCRdb's TRBD1 call cannot be checked. The CDR3 contains 16 residues. In germline, CDR1 is MRHNA, CDR2 SNTAGT. The chain's CDR3 is CASSESGQSPIHEQYF.

The chain recombines TRBV4-3 with TRBJ2-6; the TRBD1 assignment by TCRdb is unverifiable without DNA. Germline V gives CDR1 LGHNA, CDR2 YSLEER. The CDR3 runs to 18 residues. CDR3 region: CASSQQETGVSGANVLTF.

V and J are TRBV11-2 and TRBJ1-1; the D call from TCRdb, TRBD1, cannot be confirmed without DNA. Germline loops: CDR1 SGHAT, CDR2 FQNNGV. The length of the CDR3 is 15 residues. The CDR3 loop reads CASSSGTGGFAEAFF.

The chain has TRBV5-5 and TRBJ2-7; with no DNA, the TCRdb D assignment of TRBD2 cannot be verified. Germline CDR1 SGHKS, CDR2 YYEKEE (reference sequence). The CDR3 sequence is 15 residues long. CDR3: CASSPFVAGGYEQYF.

This chain joins TRBV4-3 and TRBJ1-2. CDR3 length: 14 amino acids. CDR1 and CDR2 from the germline V gene are LGHNA and YSLEER. The CDR3 spells CASSQEDSLYGYTF.

V and J are TRBV28 and TRBJ2-7; absent DNA, TCRdb's TRBD1 call cannot be checked. CDR1 and CDR2 (germline): MDHEN, SYDVKM. The CDR3 sequence is 14 residues long. The CDR3 loop reads CASRSVETGDEQYF.

This rearrangement joins TRBV12-3 or TRBV12-4 to TRBJ2-7; TCRdb names TRBD1, which stays unverified in the absence of DNA. The CDR3 covers 15 residues. CDR3 protein: CASSLGRHPVNEQYF.

The chain links TRBV7-3 to TRBJ2-1; lacking DNA, the TRBD1 call made by TCRdb goes unchecked. The germline V gene encodes CDR1 SGHTA and CDR2 FQGTGA. The CDR3 covers 15 residues. The CDR3 spells CASSRAPGQYNEQFF.

CDR3: CASSSTIAGTKSAPYEQYF. The V call is TRBV7-9, the J call TRBJ2-7; TCRdb outputs TRBD2, but without DNA this stays unchecked. The CDR3 totals 19 residues. CDR1 and CDR2 (germline): SEHNR, FQNEAQ (reference sequence).

The chain carries TRBV9 and TRBJ1-6; there is no DNA to check the TCRdb D call of TRBD1. The germline CDR1 and CDR2 sequences are SGDLS and YYNGEE. The CDR3 length is 13 residues. CDR3 sequence: CASTGDFNSPLHF.

The chain links TRBV6-2 or TRBV6-3 to TRBJ2-7; there is no DNA to check the TCRdb D call of TRBD1. This CDR3 comprises 15 residues. Germline values: CDR1 MNHEY, CDR2 SVGEGT. CDR3 residues: CASRSGQYDFSEQYF.

The chain recombines TRBV6-6 with TRBJ2-5; TCRdb lists TRBD2, though no DNA is available to test this call. The CDR3 runs 12 residues. CDR1 and CDR2 (germline): MNHNY, SVGAGI (reference sequence). The CDR3 spells CASSGLEETQYF.

The chain couples TRBV24-1 to TRBJ2-3; there is no DNA to check the TCRdb D call of TRBD2. The CDR3 contains 19 residues. The germline CDR1 and CDR2 sequences are KGHDR and SFDVKD. CDR3 region: CATSDTRTSGFPRADTQYF.

The chain is built from TRBV14 and TRBJ1-6; as DNA is missing, the TRBD1 call by TCRdb cannot be tested. CDR1 SGHDN and CDR2 FVKESK come from the germline V gene. This CDR3 has 17 residues. The CDR3 spells CASSLGTGISYNSPLHF. Using reference TRBV14 and TRBJ1-6 for the parts outside the CDR3, the full variable domain is EAGVTQFPSHSVIEKGQTVTLRCDPISGHDNLYWYRRVMGKEIKFLLHFVKESKQDESGMPNNRFLAERTGGTYSTLKVQPAELEDSGVYFCASSLGTGISYNSPLHFGNGTRLTVT.

V is TRBV10-3 and J is TRBJ2-3. Germline V gene data show CDR1 as ENHRY and CDR2 as SYGVKD. This CDR3 spans 12 amino acids. CDR3 sequence: CAISEGIDTQYF.

The CDR3 loop reads CASPFQGQYYNEQFF. This chain links TRBV7-2 with TRBJ2-1; TCRdb proposes TRBD1, but this gene call is untestable without DNA. This CDR3 has 15 residues. Looked up from germline, CDR1 is SGHTA and CDR2 is FQGNSA.

CDR3 residues: CASSPREGGGVNTEAFF. The chain couples TRBV7-9 to TRBJ1-1; TCRdb indicates TRBD1, and absent DNA this call remains unverified. Germline CDR1 is SEHNR and CDR2 is FQNEAQ (reference sequence). This CDR3 comprises 17 residues.

V usage is TRBV20-1 and J usage is TRBJ2-7. Looked up from germline, CDR1 is DFQATT and CDR2 is SNEGSKA (reference sequence). The CDR3 covers 12 residues. The CDR3 sequence: CSARQTEYEQYF.

The V call is TRBV12-5, the J call TRBJ1-1; TCRdb designates TRBD1, a call that cannot be tested without DNA. CDR1 is LGHNT and CDR2 is FRNRAP in the germline V gene. The CDR3 spans 16 residues. Here the CDR3 reads CASGRRGTVGNTEAFF.